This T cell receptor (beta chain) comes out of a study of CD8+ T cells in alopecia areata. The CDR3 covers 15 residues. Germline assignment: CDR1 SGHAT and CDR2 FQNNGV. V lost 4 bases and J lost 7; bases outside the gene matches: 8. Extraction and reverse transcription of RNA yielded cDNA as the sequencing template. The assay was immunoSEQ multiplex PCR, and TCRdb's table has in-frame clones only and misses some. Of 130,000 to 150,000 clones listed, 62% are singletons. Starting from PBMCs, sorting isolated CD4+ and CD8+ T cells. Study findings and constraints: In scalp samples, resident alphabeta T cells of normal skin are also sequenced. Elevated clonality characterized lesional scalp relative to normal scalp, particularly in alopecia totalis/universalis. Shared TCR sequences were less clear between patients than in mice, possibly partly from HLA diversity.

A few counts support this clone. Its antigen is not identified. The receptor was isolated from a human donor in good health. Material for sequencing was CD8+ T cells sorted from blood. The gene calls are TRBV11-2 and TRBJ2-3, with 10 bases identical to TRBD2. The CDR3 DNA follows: TGTGCCAGCAGCTCCCCCGGGACTAGCGCGAATACGCAGTATTTT. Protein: CASSSPGTSANTQYF.